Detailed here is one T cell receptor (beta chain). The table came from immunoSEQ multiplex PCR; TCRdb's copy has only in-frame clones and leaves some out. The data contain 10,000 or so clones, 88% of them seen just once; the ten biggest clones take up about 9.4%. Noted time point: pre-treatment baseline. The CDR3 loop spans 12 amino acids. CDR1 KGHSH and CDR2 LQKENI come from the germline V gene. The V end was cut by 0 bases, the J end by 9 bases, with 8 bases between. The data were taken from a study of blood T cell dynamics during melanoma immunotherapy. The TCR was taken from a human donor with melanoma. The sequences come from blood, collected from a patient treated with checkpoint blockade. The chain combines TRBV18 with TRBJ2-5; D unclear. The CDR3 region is CASSPPKAPQYF. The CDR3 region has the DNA TGTGCCAGCTCACCACCGAAAGCGCCCCAGTACTTC.